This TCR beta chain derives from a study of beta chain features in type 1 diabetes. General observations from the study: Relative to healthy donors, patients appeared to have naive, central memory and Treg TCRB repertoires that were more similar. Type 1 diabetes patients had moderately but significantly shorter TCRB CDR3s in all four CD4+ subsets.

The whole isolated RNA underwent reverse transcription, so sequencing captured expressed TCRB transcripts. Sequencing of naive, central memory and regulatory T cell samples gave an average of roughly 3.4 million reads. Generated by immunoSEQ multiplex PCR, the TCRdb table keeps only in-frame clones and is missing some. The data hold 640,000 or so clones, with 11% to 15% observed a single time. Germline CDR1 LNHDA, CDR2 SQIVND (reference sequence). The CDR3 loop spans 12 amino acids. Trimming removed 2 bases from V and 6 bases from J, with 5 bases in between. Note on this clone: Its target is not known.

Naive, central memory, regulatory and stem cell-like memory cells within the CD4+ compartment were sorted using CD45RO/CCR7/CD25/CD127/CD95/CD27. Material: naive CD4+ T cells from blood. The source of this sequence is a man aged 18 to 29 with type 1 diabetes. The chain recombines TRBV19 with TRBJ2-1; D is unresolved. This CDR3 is CASSIKSNEQFF. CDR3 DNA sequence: TGTGCCAGTAGTATAAAGTCCAATGAGCAGTTCTTC.